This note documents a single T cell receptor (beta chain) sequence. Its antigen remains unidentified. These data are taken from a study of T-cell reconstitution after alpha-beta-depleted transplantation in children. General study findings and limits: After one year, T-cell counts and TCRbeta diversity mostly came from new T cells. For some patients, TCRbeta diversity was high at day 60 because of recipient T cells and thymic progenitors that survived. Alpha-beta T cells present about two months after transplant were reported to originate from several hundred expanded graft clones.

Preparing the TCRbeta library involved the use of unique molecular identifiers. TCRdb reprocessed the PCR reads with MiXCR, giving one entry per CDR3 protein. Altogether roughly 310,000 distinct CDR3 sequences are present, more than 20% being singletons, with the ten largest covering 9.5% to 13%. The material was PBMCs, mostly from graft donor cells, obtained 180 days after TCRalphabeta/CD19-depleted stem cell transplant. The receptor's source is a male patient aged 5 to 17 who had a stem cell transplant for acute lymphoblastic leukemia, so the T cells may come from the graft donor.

DNA for the CDR3: TGTGCCACCAGTGAGGCAGGGGATGGGCAAGAGACCCAGTACTTC. Translation: CATSEAGDGQETQYF. This chain links TRBV24-1 with TRBJ2-5; tentatively, D is TRBD1 (6 bases). The CDR3 consists of 15 residues. V was trimmed by 4 bases and J by 2 bases, leaving 13 bases between them. CDR1 and CDR2 from the germline V gene are KGHDR and SFDVKD.